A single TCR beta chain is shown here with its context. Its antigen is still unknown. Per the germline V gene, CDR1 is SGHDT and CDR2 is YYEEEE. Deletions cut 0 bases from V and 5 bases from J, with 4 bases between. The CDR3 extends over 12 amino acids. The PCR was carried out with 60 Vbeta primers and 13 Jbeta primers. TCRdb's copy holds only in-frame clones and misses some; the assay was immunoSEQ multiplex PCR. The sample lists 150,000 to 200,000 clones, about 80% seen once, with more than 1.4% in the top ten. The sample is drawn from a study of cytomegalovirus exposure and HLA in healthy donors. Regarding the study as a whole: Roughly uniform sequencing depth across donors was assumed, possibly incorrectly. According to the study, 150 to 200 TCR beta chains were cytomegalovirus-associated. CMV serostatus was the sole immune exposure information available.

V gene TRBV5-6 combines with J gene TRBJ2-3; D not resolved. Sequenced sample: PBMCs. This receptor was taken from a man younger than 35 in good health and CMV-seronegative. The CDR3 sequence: CASSLAGDTQYF. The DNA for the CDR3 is TGTGCCAGCAGCTTGGCGGGAGATACGCAGTATTTT. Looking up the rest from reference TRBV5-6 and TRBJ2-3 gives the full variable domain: DAGVTQSPTHLIKTRGQQVTLRCSPKSGHDTVSWYQQALGQGPQFIFQYYEEEERQRGNFPDRFSGHQFPNYSSELNVNALLLGDSALYLCASSLAGDTQYFGPGTRLTVL.